This passage covers 14 T cell receptor beta chains from one sample sequenced in a study of T-cell reconstitution after alpha-beta-depleted transplantation in children. Preparation of the TCRbeta library involved a method that used unique molecular identifiers. TCRdb reanalysed the PCR reads using MiXCR and keeps one entry per CDR3 protein. Of some 600,000 distinct CDR3 sequences in the sample, roughly 17% were seen once. Here the sequenced sample was PBMCs from the stem cell graft donor, taken from the stem cell graft. The source is a human donor who donated a stem cell graft to a child with acute myeloid leukemia.

This clonotype was observed a few times. V gene TRBV6-2 or TRBV6-3 combines with J gene TRBJ1-1; no firm D call. The CDR3 spans 14 residues. Germline CDR1 and CDR2: MNHEY and SVGEGT. Trimming left V 7 bases short and J 0 bases short, with 12 bases between. CDR3 bases: TGTGCCAGCACCCCGGAGCATTTGAACACTGAAGCTTTCTTT. Translation: CASTPEHLNTEAFF.

The chain has TRBV20-1 and TRBJ1-4; tentative D call: TRBD1 (5 bases). With 0 bases removed from V and 7 bases from J, the gap between germline ends came to 9 bases. This CDR3 comprises 13 residues. Looked up from germline, CDR1 is DFQATT and CDR2 is SNEGSKA (reference sequence). The CDR3 coding sequence is TGCAGTGCTAGAGATGGGGGGACTGAAAAACTGTTTTTT. Residues: CSARDGGTEKLFF.

This clonotype was recorded many times. This chain joins TRBV4-2 and TRBJ2-5, with 9 bases aligning to TRBD1. Germline loops: CDR1 LGHNA, CDR2 YNFKEQ. V dropped 2 bases and J dropped 0; count of bases not matched to a gene: 4. The CDR3 contains 16 residues. CDR3 sequence reads: CASSQTDRGNQETQYF. CDR3 nucleotide sequence: TGTGCCAGCAGCCAAACGGACAGGGGTAACCAAGAGACCCAGTACTTC.

This clonotype was counted at least ten times. V and J are TRBV20-1 and TRBJ2-7; no reliable D call. Trimming removed 0 bases at V and 9 bases at J, with 12 bases between. The germline V gene has CDR1 DFQATT and CDR2 SNEGSKA (reference sequence). This CDR3 has 12 amino acids. CDR3 loop: CSAREDTSRQYV. In DNA, the CDR3 is TGCAGTGCTAGAGAAGACACGAGCAGGCAGTACGTC.

This clonotype occurred many times. This sequence joins TRBV10-2 and TRBJ1-5; D is ambiguous. The CDR3 extends over 15 amino acids. The V and J ends lost 7 bases and 8 bases respectively, with 21 bases between them. Germline lookup yields CDR1 WSHSY and CDR2 SAAADI. The CDR3 nucleotides read TGCGCCAGCAATCTCCGGGAAAGAACGCGGAAGCCCCAGCATTTT. This encodes CASNLRERTRKPQHF.

This clonotype was detected ten times or more. V usage is TRBV20-1 and J usage is TRBJ2-1; 12 nucleotides align to TRBD2. This CDR3 region has 17 residues. Trimming cost V 2 bases and J 2 bases; bases outside gene matches: 7. Germline V gene sequence: CDR1 DFQATT, CDR2 SNEGSKA (reference sequence). The chain's CDR3 is CSARRFRTSGAYNEQFF. The CDR3 bases are TGCAGTGCTAGACGGTTCCGGACTAGCGGGGCCTACAATGAGCAGTTCTTC.

This clonotype was seen a few times. The chain recombines TRBV5-1 with TRBJ2-1; 8 nucleotides match TRBD1. This CDR3 is built from 14 residues. V shed 5 bases, J shed 0 bases, and the junction held 1 base outside the gene matches. Germline values: CDR1 SGHRS, CDR2 YFSETQ. The CDR3 region is CASRDRVSYNEQFF. The CDR3 DNA reads TGCGCCAGCAGGGACAGGGTCTCCTACAATGAGCAGTTCTTC.

This clonotype occurred a few times. The chain has TRBV20-1 and TRBJ1-1; TRBD1 agrees at 7 bases. The junction had 11 bases not matched to a gene; V was cut back by 6 bases and J by 1 base. This CDR3 spans 15 amino acids. Germline loops: CDR1 DFQATT, CDR2 SNEGSKA (reference sequence). The CDR3 DNA reads TGCAGTGCGAGAAGTCCGGGACAGACGAACACTGAAGCTTTCTTT. Translating gives CSARSPGQTNTEAFF.

This clonotype was detected ten times or more. The rearrangement uses TRBV20-1 and TRBJ2-1; the match to TRBD2 covers 8 bases. The CDR3 consists of 13 residues. The germline V gene has CDR1 DFQATT and CDR2 SNEGSKA (reference sequence). The ends lost 3 bases at V and 8 bases at J; junction bases unmatched: 6. The CDR3 region is CSARERGWDEQFF. In nucleotides, the CDR3 is TGCAGTGCTAGGGAGCGGGGGTGGGATGAGCAGTTCTTC.

Regarding this clonotype: A much larger clone sits a single nucleotide away, making a read error possible. This sequence joins TRBV20-1 and TRBJ2-1, with TRBD1 identical over 8 bases. This CDR3 has 12 residues. Per germline, CDR1 DFQATT and CDR2 SNEGSKA (reference sequence). In nucleotides, the CDR3 is TGCTGTGCTTCACAGGGGGACAATGAGCAGTTCTTC. Encoded protein: CCASQGDNEQFF.

V is TRBV27 and J is TRBJ2-7; a possible D gene is TRBD1 (6 bases). CDR1 is MNHEY, CDR2 SMNVEV, per germline (reference sequence). Trimming cost V 6 bases and J 7 bases, with 10 bases left between them. The CDR3 covers 11 residues. The CDR3 DNA is TGTGCCAGCAGGGAAGGGGGTGAGCAGTACTTC. Translation: CASREGGEQYF.

In this sample, this clonotype turned up many times. This chain uses TRBV7-2 with TRBJ2-3; no definite D call. Germline assignment: CDR1 SGHTA and CDR2 FQGNSA. This CDR3 spans 13 amino acids. The V end lost 5 bases, the J end lost 6 bases, and 12 bases lay between the germline ends. The CDR3 DNA sequence: TGTGCCAGCAGCGTCCCAGGTCCCGATACGCAGTATTTT. Amino acid sequence: CASSVPGPDTQYF.

This sequence joins TRBV7-9 and TRBJ2-5; TRBD2 aligns across 10 bases. CDR3 size: 14 residues. Germline-derived CDR1 and CDR2 are SEHNR and FQNEAQ (reference sequence). V shed 6 bases, J shed 3 bases, and the junction held 4 bases outside the gene matches. CDR3 amino acids: CASRSGTSEETQYF. As DNA, the CDR3 is TGTGCCAGCAGGTCCGGGACTAGCGAAGAGACCCAGTACTTC.

About this clonotype: A clone one base away is much larger, so this may be a read error. The chain employs TRBV4-3 and TRBJ2-3; maybe TRBD1 (6 bases). This CDR3 is built from 15 residues. The germline CDR1 and CDR2 sequences are LGHNA and YSLEER. The CDR3 DNA sequence: TGCGCCAGCAGCCAAACCCAGGGGAGCACAGATATGCAGTATTTT. Its protein product is CASSQTQGSTDMQYF.